This record looks at one T cell receptor (beta chain) sequence and its context. The data were obtained in a study of blood T cell repertoires in COVID-19. Methods used by the authors: The authors estimated nucleated cell counts from reference gene primer amplification. Sequenced by immunoSEQ multiplex PCR; TCRdb stores in-frame clones only, minus some. The DNA was the basis for D and trimming; V, J and clone size are from that table. The data show 150,000 to 200,000 clones, 75% to 90% seen once. CDR3 length: 18 amino acids. CDR1 SEHNR and CDR2 FQNEAQ come from the germline V gene (reference sequence). J was trimmed by 5 bases and V by 5 bases; bases with no gene match: 15.

The sample consisted of PBMCs or T cells enriched from blood (not recorded which). The receptor's source is a woman aged 18 to 35 who had recovered from COVID-19. V and J are TRBV7-9 and TRBJ2-7; 13 nucleotides line up with TRBD2. The CDR3 loop reads CASSTFGLAGVARDEQYF. CDR3 DNA sequence: TGTGCCAGCAGCACCTTTGGACTAGCGGGAGTGGCGCGCGACGAGCAGTACTTC. Complete variable domain (other parts from reference TRBV7-9 and TRBJ2-7): DTGVSQNPRHKITKRGQNVTFRCDPISEHNRLYWYRQTLGQGPEFLTYFQNEAQLEKSRLLSDRFSAERPKGSFSTLEIQRTEQGDSAMYLCASSTFGLAGVARDEQYFGPGTRLTVT.